Below, 17 T cell receptor beta chains from the same sample are listed, as sequenced in a study of blood T cell repertoires in COVID-19. Using immunoSEQ multiplex PCR, the repertoire was profiled, and TCRdb retains in-frame clones only, with some absent. The profile shows 150,000 to 200,000 clones, 82% of them singletons. Sequencing was performed on PBMCs or T cells enriched from blood (not recorded which). Receptors were obtained from a woman aged 60 to 75 with acute COVID-19.

This clone was seen just once. DNA for the CDR3: TGTGCCAGCAGACAGGGGGCCGACTATGGCTACACCTTC. This codes for CASRQGADYGYTF. The chain has TRBV7-9 and TRBJ1-2; TRBD1 agrees at 9 bases. The length of the CDR3 is 13 residues. V gave up 6 bases and J gave up 3 bases; unmatched junction bases: 2. From germline, CDR1 is SEHNR and CDR2 FQNEAQ (reference sequence).

The chain joins TRBV5-1 to TRBJ2-1, with D possibly being TRBD2 (5 bases). The V gene lost 0 bases and the J gene lost 8 bases, with 9 bases spanning the gap. Germline V lookup: CDR1 SGHRS, CDR2 YFSETQ. This CDR3 has 13 residues. The CDR3 DNA reads as TGCGCCAGCAGCTTGGGGGCGCGGGATGAGCAGTTCTTC. Translating it yields CASSLGARDEQFF. The entire variable domain, with the rest obtained from reference TRBV5-1 and TRBJ2-1, is as follows: KAGVTQTPRYLIKTRGQQVTLSCSPISGHRSVSWYQQTPGQGLQFLFEYFSETQRNKGNFPGRFSGRQFSNSRSEMNVSTLELGDSALYLCASSLGARDEQFFGPGTRLTVL.

The V gene is TRBV5-6, the J gene TRBJ2-7; D is perhaps TRBD1 (5 bases). The ends were cut back, 0 bases at V and 0 bases at J, with 16 bases in the middle. The CDR3 extends over 17 amino acids. Germline-derived CDR1 and CDR2 are SGHDT and YYEEEE. The CDR3 DNA is TGTGCCAGCAGCTTGGCCAAGTGGGGCTCCTACTCCTACGAGCAGTACGTC. Translation: CASSLAKWGSYSYEQYV.

The chain is built from TRBV21-1 and TRBJ2-7; the table names TRBD1, a call not compared with the DNA. TRBV21-1 is deemed a pseudogene. There are 13 residues in the CDR3. This CDR3 reads CASSRGQNYEQYV. The CDR3 nucleotides read TGTGCCAGCAGCAGGGGACAGAACTACGAGCAGTACGTC.

This clone occurred once. This rearrangement joins TRBV7-2 to TRBJ1-2, with a possible D match to TRBD1 (6 bases). Per the germline V gene, CDR1 is SGHTA and CDR2 is FQGNSA. The CDR3 is made up of 16 amino acids. Trimming took 1 base from V and 5 from J, leaving 17 bases between them. DNA of the CDR3: TGTGCCAGCAGCTTAGAGGGGGACACCGGAATTTATGGCTACACCTTC. Translation: CASSLEGDTGIYGYTF.

The V and J genes are TRBV28 and TRBJ2-7; D is perhaps TRBD1 (7 bases). V was clipped by 4 bases and J by 5 bases, with 15 bases between them. The CDR3 length is 14 residues. The germline CDR1 and CDR2 sequences are MDHEN and SYDVKM. This CDR3 is CASSSGGQHHEQYV. The DNA for the CDR3 is TGTGCCAGCAGTTCCGGGGGACAGCATCACGAGCAGTACGTC.

V is TRBV18 and J is TRBJ1-1; 8 bases agree with TRBD1. V trimming: 3 bases; J trimming: 1 base; junction bases outside the gene matches: 1. This CDR3 is built from 14 residues. Germline CDR1 KGHSH, CDR2 LQKENI. CDR3 region: CASSPTGANTEAFF. The CDR3 DNA reads TGTGCCAGCTCACCGACAGGGGCGAACACTGAAGCTTTCTTT.

This rearrangement joins TRBV3-1 (or the pseudogene TRBV3-2) to TRBJ1-1, with a tentative D call TRBD1 (6 bases). This CDR3 is 12 amino acids long. Germline CDR1 LGHDT, CDR2 YNNKEL (reference sequence). Trimming took 7 bases from V and 5 from J, leaving 11 bases between them. Here the CDR3 reads CASTGRGTEAFF. The CDR3, as DNA: TGTGCCAGCACCGGAAGGGGGACTGAAGCTTTCTTT.

The CDR3, as DNA: TGCGCCAGCAGCCAAGACCCCGACAGGGTGGCTGAAGCTTTCTTT. Amino acid sequence: CASSQDPDRVAEAFF. This chain connects TRBV4-3 to TRBJ1-1; 7 bases agree with TRBD1. CDR1 LGHNA and CDR2 YSLEER come from the germline V gene. Trimming took 0 bases from V and 6 from J; bases not matched to a gene: 7. The CDR3 length is 15 residues.

The V gene is TRBV6-5, the J gene TRBJ1-2; D gene ambiguous. Germline V gene lookup returns CDR1 MNHEY and CDR2 SVGAGI. The V gene lost 6 bases and the J gene lost 8 bases, with 13 bases spanning the gap. The CDR3 runs to 12 residues. CDR3 DNA sequence: TGTGCCAGCAGCTCGACTCCGGGGGGCTACACCTTC. Amino acid sequence: CASSSTPGGYTF.

J is TRBJ1-2 and V is TRBV24-1, with TRBD1 as a possible D gene (6 bases). The V gene's germline CDR1 is KGHDR and CDR2 SFDVKD. V was clipped by 5 bases and J by 2 bases, with 17 bases between them. This CDR3 is built from 16 residues. CDR3: CATSGDTAGENYGYTF. In DNA form, the CDR3 reads TGTGCCACCAGTGGTGACACGGCAGGGGAGAACTATGGCTACACCTTC.

The chain uses TRBV6-6 and TRBJ1-2, with TRBD1 matching 7 bases. V lost 5 bases to trimming and J lost 4 bases; unmatched junction nucleotides: 4. CDR1 and CDR2 from the germline V gene are MNHNY and SVGAGI (reference sequence). CDR3 length equals 13 residues. The CDR3, as DNA: TGTGCCAGCAGTCAAGGGGACAGCTATGGCTACACCTTC. Protein: CASSQGDSYGYTF.

The chain combines TRBV3-1 (or the pseudogene TRBV3-2) with TRBJ2-1; 10 bases agree with TRBD2. The CDR3 runs to 12 residues. V shed 5 bases, J shed 15 bases, and the junction held 7 bases outside the gene matches. Germline CDR1 is LGHDT and CDR2 is YNNKEL (reference sequence). The CDR3 DNA reads as TGTGCCAGCAGCAGAACTAGCGGGGAGTGGTTCTTC. Its translation: CASSRTSGEWFF.

The chain uses TRBV29-1 and TRBJ2-7; possible D gene TRBD1, 6 bases. Germline V gene data show CDR1 as SQVTM and CDR2 as ANQGSEA. CDR3 length: 13 residues. V lost 5 bases and J lost 3, with 14 bases in between. The CDR3 DNA follows: TGCAGCGTTTCCAGACAGGACCACTACGAGCAGTACTTC. Translated, it gives CSVSRQDHYEQYF.

This clone was observed once. The rearrangement uses TRBV2 and TRBJ1-5; no clear D. The CDR3 runs 15 residues. Per the germline V gene, CDR1 is SNHLY and CDR2 is FYNNEI. V was pared by 0 bases and J by 2 bases, with 8 bases between. CDR3 protein: CASSEASGGNQPQHF. CDR3 bases: TGTGCCAGCAGTGAAGCGTCGGGTGGCAATCAGCCCCAGCATTTT.

This clone appeared a few times. This sequence joins TRBV5-1 and TRBJ2-1; the D gene is possibly TRBD2 (6 bases). Deletions cut 0 bases from V and 13 bases from J, with 14 bases between. Germline loops: CDR1 SGHRS, CDR2 YFSETQ. This CDR3 spans 13 amino acids. Written as DNA, the CDR3 is TGCGCCAGCAGCTTGGAAAGTTCCGGGGGACAGTTCTTC. As protein: CASSLESSGGQFF.

CDR3 coding DNA: TGTGCCAGCAGTGATCCTGCGGGGGTGGGCAGGGGAAATGAAAAACTGTTTTTT. It is translated as CASSDPAGVGRGNEKLFF. The chain links TRBV2 to TRBJ1-4; tentative D call: TRBD1 (6 bases). The CDR3 runs to 18 residues. Deletions cut 3 bases from V and 5 bases from J, with 22 bases between. Germline lookup yields CDR1 SNHLY and CDR2 FYNNEI.